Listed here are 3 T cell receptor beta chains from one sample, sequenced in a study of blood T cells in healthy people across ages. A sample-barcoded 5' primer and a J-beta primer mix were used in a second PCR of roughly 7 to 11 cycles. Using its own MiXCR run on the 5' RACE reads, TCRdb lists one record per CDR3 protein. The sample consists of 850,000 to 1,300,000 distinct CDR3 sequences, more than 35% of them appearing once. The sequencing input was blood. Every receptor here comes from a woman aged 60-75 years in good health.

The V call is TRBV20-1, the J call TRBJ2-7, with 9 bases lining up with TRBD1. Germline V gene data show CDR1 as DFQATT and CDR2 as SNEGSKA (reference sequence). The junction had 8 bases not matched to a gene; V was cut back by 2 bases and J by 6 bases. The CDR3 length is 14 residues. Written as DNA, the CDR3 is TGCAGTGCTAGATCGACAGGGGGATCTGTCGAGCAGTACTTC. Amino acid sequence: CSARSTGGSVEQYF.

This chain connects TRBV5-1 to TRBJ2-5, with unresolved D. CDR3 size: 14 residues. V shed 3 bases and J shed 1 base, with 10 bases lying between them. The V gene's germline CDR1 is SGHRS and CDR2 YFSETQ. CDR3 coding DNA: TGCGCCAGCAGCTCTGCGAGCCGCCAAGAGACCCAGTACTTC. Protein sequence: CASSSASRQETQYF.

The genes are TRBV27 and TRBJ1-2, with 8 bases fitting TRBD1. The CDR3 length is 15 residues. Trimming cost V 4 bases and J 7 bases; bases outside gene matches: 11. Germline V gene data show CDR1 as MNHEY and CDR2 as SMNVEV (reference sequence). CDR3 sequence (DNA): TGTGCCAGCAGTTCCGGACAGGGAAGGGGTTGTGGCTACACCTTC. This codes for CASSSGQGRGCGYTF.